This T cell receptor beta chain was captured by sequencing in a study of blood T cell repertoires in COVID-19. Study-wide context: Sample material is recorded as cDNA or gDNA derived from T cells, B-cell-depleted T cells, or PBMCs.

The cohort comprised adults aged 18 to 89 years residing in under 30 US areas. Germline CDR1 and CDR2: SGHTA and FQGTGA. V lost 5 bases and J 8 bases, leaving 13 bases between the germline ends. CDR3 length equals 13 residues. This clone has just a few counts. Original analysis: Reference gene primer amplification gave estimated nucleated cell counts. TCRdb keeps only in-frame clones here, not all; method: immunoSEQ multiplex PCR. That table is the source of V, J and clone size, and D and trimming were worked out from the DNA. The sample consists of about 270,000 clones, 85% to 90% of them appearing once.

The sample consisted of PBMCs or T cells enriched from blood (not recorded which). This TCR derives from a woman between 25 and 40 years old with acute COVID-19. The V gene is TRBV7-3, the J gene TRBJ2-1; tentatively, D is TRBD2 (5 bases). CDR3 protein: CASSGRRGDEQFF. The CDR3 bases are TGTGCCAGCAGCGGGAGACGAGGCGATGAGCAGTTCTTC.